This TCR beta chain was identified in a study of T cells in Graves' hyperthyroidism and ophthalmopathy. Amplification of TCR beta CDR3 regions was performed using RNA transcripts as template. HTBI primers were the set used in a first-round RT-PCR of the TCR CDR3. From the multiplex PCR reads, TCRdb called clonotypes with MiXCR, one entry per CDR3 protein. The sample gives a few hundred thousand distinct CDR3 sequences, roughly 13% of which show up once; 5% to 6% is in the top ten. V was shortened by 0 bases and J by 6 bases, with 9 bases between the two germline ends. The germline gives CDR1 DFQATT, CDR2 SNEGSKA (reference sequence). CDR3 size: 12 residues. The diagnoses drew upon clinical symptoms, serum thyroxine and TRAb, thyroid ultrasound and orbital computed tomography.

V usage is TRBV20-1 and J usage is TRBJ2-7; TRBD2 is a possible D gene (5 bases). Sequencing input: blood. The clonotype was recovered from a woman in her late teens or twenties with Graves' hyperthyroidism. In nucleotides, the CDR3 is TGCAGTGCTAGAGAGGGAGTCGGCGAGCAGTACTTC. Translated: CSAREGVGEQYF.